This T cell receptor (beta chain) was sequenced during a study of T cell clonality in common variable immunodeficiency. Study-level results: Common variable immunodeficiency TCR beta sequences reportedly had fewer deletions and N-nucleotide insertions.

This table comes from immunoSEQ multiplex PCR, and its TCRdb copy is limited to in-frame clones, with some not included. Altogether 15,000 to 20,000 clones were found in the sample, and no singletons occur. This clone was seen at least ten times. Antigen: not known. The observed sequence ends 3 residues before the CDR3 terminus, with the missing tail filled in from the germline J gene. Germline CDR1 is SQVTM and CDR2 is ANQGSEA. This CDR3 spans 13 amino acids. The V and J ends lost 0 bases and 4 bases, in that order; junction bases with no gene match: 0. Sequences were obtained from peripheral blood mononuclear cells. This receptor was obtained from a human donor with common variable immunodeficiency. The V gene is TRBV29-1, the J gene TRBJ2-7; 10 bases map to TRBD2. Partial CDR3 DNA: TGCAGCGTTGAAGAACTAGCGGGGTACGAG. This gives the protein CSVEELAGYE. In full, the CDR3 reads CSVEELAGYEQYF.